Listed below are T cell receptor beta chains from one sample, sequenced in a study of T cell responses to AZD1222 COVID-19 vaccine. Clones were sequenced by immunoSEQ multiplex PCR, and TCRdb holds only the in-frame ones, with some missing. Here the sample spans roughly 120,000 clones, 90% to 95% being singletons. The sample was peripheral blood, taken on day 0 of AZD1222 vaccination. The receptors derive from an adult in good health. The CDR3 runs from the conserved cysteine through the conserved F or W. Rows may omit the clone size; those that give it use once, few, many or a size class.

TRBJ2-7 | TRBV6-5 | . | CASPGTNYEQYF
TRBJ1-1 | TRBV5-4 | . | CASSLSNTEAFF
TRBJ2-1 | TRBV2 | . | CASSDPRPNEQFF
TRBJ2-5 | TRBV5-1 | . | CASSYGTSGMETQYF
TRBJ1-1 | TRBV24-1 | . | CATSDPQNTEAFF
TRBJ2-5 | TRBV7-2 | . | CASSLEHGVETQYF
TRBJ1-6 | TRBV25-1 | . | CASRDGNSPLHF
TRBJ1-2 | TRBV21-1 | once | CASSRGGRGYGYTF
TRBJ2-7 | TRBV29-1 | . | CSVLYRGQEEQYF
TRBJ2-7 | TRBV7-9 | . | CASSRDRAPYEQYF
TRBJ1-1 | TRBV3-1/TRBV3-2 | . | CASSFVTGERNTEAFF
TRBJ1-1 | TRBV11-2 | . | CASSLDAGQGNTEAFF
TRBJ2-6 | TRBV25-1 | . | CASSEYNVLTF
TRBJ2-7 | TRBV7-8 | once | CASSFPNRGPSYEQYF
TRBJ1-1 | TRBV14 | . | CASSQGPRGWLFRRNTEAFF
TRBJ2-5 | TRBV5-1 | . | CASSLALQETQYF
TRBJ2-3 | TRBV5-5 | . | CASSLAPSGRSFTDTQYF
TRBJ1-2 | TRBV5-6 | . | CASSLGPGTGDYGYTF